These 26 T cell receptor beta chains were sequenced from one sample in a study of blood T cell repertoires in COVID-19. The data were produced by immunoSEQ multiplex PCR, yet TCRdb's version contains in-frame clones alone and is incomplete. The sample contains 200,000 or so clones, around 84% of which appear only once. Sequenced material: peripheral blood. Receptors originate from a man in his forties or fifties with acute or convalescent COVID-19.

The chain carries TRBV30 and TRBJ2-3, with TRBD2 as a possible D gene (7 bases). Trimming shortened V by 2 bases and J by 6 bases, and 9 bases separated the two germline ends. From germline, CDR1 is GTSNPN and CDR2 SVGIG (reference sequence). CDR3 length: 12 residues. CDR3 nucleotides: TGTGCCTGGAGTAGGGGGGGGGATACGCAGTATTTT. Protein product: CAWSRGGDTQYF.

This clone came up once. The rearrangement links TRBV29-1 to TRBJ1-1; 9 nucleotides match TRBD1. Per the germline V gene, CDR1 is SQVTM and CDR2 is ANQGSEA. The CDR3 consists of 13 residues. V dropped 6 bases and J dropped 10; count of bases not matched to a gene: 12. The CDR3 coding sequence is TGCAGCGTGGGAGGCGGGACAGGGTCGGGAGCTTTCTTT. Its protein product is CSVGGGTGSGAFF. Drawing the rest from reference TRBV29-1 and TRBJ1-1, the complete variable domain is SAVISQKPSRDICQRGTSLTIQCQVDSQVTMMFWYRQQPGQSLTLIATANQGSEATYESGFVIDKFPISRPNLTFSTLTVSNMSPEDSSIYLCSVGGGTGSGAFFGQGTRLTVV.

The rearrangement links TRBV11-2 to TRBJ1-4, with unresolved D. This CDR3 spans 14 amino acids. From germline, CDR1 is SGHAT and CDR2 FQNNGV. V lost 3 bases to trimming and J lost 5 bases, with 10 bases between them. DNA for the CDR3: TGTGCCAGCAGCTTTACATATACAAATGAAAAACTGTTTTTT. Translation: CASSFTYTNEKLFF.

This sequence joins TRBV10-2 and TRBJ1-5; possible D gene TRBD1, 5 bases. V shed 4 bases and J shed 4 bases, with 8 bases lying between them. CDR1 is WSHSY and CDR2 is SAAADI in the germline V gene. The CDR3 is 13 amino acids. Here the CDR3 DNA reads TGCGCCAGCAGTGGACAGTTAAATCAGCCCCAGCATTTT. This codes for CASSGQLNQPQHF.

The chain employs TRBV29-1 and TRBJ1-1; 10 bases line up with TRBD1. The germline V gene has CDR1 SQVTM and CDR2 ANQGSEA. V lost 5 bases, J lost 4 bases, and 4 bases stayed unmatched. The CDR3 extends over 13 amino acids. In DNA form, the CDR3 reads TGCAGCGTTCAATGGACAGGGGGCACTGAAGCTTTCTTT. Protein product: CSVQWTGGTEAFF.

V is TRBV6-5 and J is TRBJ1-5; 7 nucleotides match TRBD1. The trim removed 2 bases at V and 5 bases at J, leaving 6 bases unmatched. This CDR3 is built from 15 residues. Germline V gives CDR1 MNHEY, CDR2 SVGAGI. Here the CDR3 reads CASSYNRDRDQPQHF. The DNA for the CDR3 is TGTGCCAGCAGTTACAACCGGGACAGAGATCAGCCCCAGCATTTT.

This sequence joins TRBV2 and TRBJ1-2; 8 nucleotides line up with TRBD1. Germline-derived CDR1 and CDR2 are SNHLY and FYNNEI. V shed 8 bases and J 7 bases; nucleotides not matched to a gene: 18. The CDR3 runs to 16 residues. In nucleotides, the CDR3 is TGTGCCAGCGTTTACGGACAGGGAGGGAAAGTGCCTGGCTACACCTTC. Translating gives CASVYGQGGKVPGYTF.

V and J are TRBV5-6 and TRBJ1-1; tentative D call: TRBD1 (5 bases). V shed 2 bases and J shed 0 bases, with 14 bases lying between them. The CDR3 contains 16 residues. Germline lookup yields CDR1 SGHDT and CDR2 YYEEEE. The CDR3 coding sequence is TGTGCCAGCAGCTTCTGGACAACCGGGTTGAACACTGAAGCTTTCTTT. This encodes CASSFWTTGLNTEAFF.

The chain recombines TRBV10-3 with TRBJ1-1, with a tentative D call TRBD1 (5 bases). The CDR3 contains 14 residues. Looked up from germline, CDR1 is ENHRY and CDR2 is SYGVKD. Trimming pared 2 bases from V and 1 base from J, leaving 8 bases between. Written as DNA, the CDR3 is TGTGCCATCAGTGAGCGGCAGGGGAACACTGAAGCTTTCTTT. It is translated as CAISERQGNTEAFF.

This chain joins TRBV10-1 and TRBJ2-3; 8 bases are a match to TRBD1. V was clipped by 2 bases and J by 6 bases; unmatched bases: 10. This CDR3 spans 16 amino acids. Germline CDR1 and CDR2: WNHNN and SYGVQD (reference sequence). CDR3 sequence (DNA): TGCGCCAGCAGTGAGGGAGACAGGGGAATTAGGGATACGCAGTATTTT. Translated: CASSEGDRGIRDTQYF.

This chain connects TRBV6-5 to TRBJ2-1, with 12 bases fitting TRBD1. V shed 6 bases, J shed 8 bases, and the junction held 8 bases outside the gene matches. CDR1 is MNHEY, CDR2 SVGAGI, per germline. CDR3 length: 15 amino acids. CDR3 DNA: TGTGCCAGCAGGCCGGGACAGGGGGCGTTCGATGAGCAGTTCTTC. Protein: CASRPGQGAFDEQFF.

The chain employs TRBV30 and TRBJ1-6, with TRBD1 matching 7 bases. Trimming removed 3 bases from V and 4 bases from J; junction bases left unmatched: 6. The CDR3 loop spans 15 amino acids. In germline, CDR1 is GTSNPN, CDR2 SVGIG (reference sequence). The CDR3 spells CAWRPGGNYNSPLHF. The CDR3 DNA reads as TGTGCCTGGAGGCCAGGGGGTAATTATAATTCACCCCTCCACTTT. The full variable domain, rest sourced from reference TRBV30 and TRBJ1-6, is SQTIHQWPATLVQPVGSPLSLECTVEGTSNPNLYWYRQAAGRGLQLLFYSVGIGQISSEVPQNLSASRPQDRQFILSSKKLLLSDSGFYLCAWRPGGNYNSPLHFGNGTRLTVT.

This chain connects TRBV5-6 to TRBJ2-1; D not certain. Germline V CDR1 and CDR2: SGHDT, YYEEEE. Trimming stripped 5 bases from V and 0 bases from J, with 12 bases between. This CDR3 contains 15 residues. The CDR3 DNA is TGTGCCAGCAGGTACAGAGTCAGCTCCTACAATGAGCAGTTCTTC. Its protein is CASRYRVSSYNEQFF.

The V gene is TRBV6-6, the J gene TRBJ1-1; 8 bases agree with TRBD1. The germline V gene has CDR1 MNHNY and CDR2 SVGAGI (reference sequence). V lost 6 bases to trimming and J lost 2 bases; unmatched junction nucleotides: 11. The CDR3 spans 16 residues. DNA for the CDR3: TGTGCCAGCAGGAGAGGAGGGGCAGGGGGCAACACTGAAGCTTTCTTT. Its protein is CASRRGGAGGNTEAFF.

This clone was seen just once. The rearrangement links TRBV19 to TRBJ1-1; maybe TRBD1 (5 bases). V gave up 6 bases and J gave up 4 bases, with 12 bases separating them. This CDR3 is built from 13 residues. Per the germline V gene, CDR1 is LNHDA and CDR2 is SQIVND (reference sequence). The CDR3 spells CASSDQGGTEAFF. The CDR3 DNA is TGTGCCAGTAGCGATCAGGGTGGCACTGAAGCTTTCTTT.

The chain links TRBV9 to TRBJ1-1; tentatively, D is TRBD1 (5 bases). The CDR3 is 15 residues long. The V end was cut by 0 bases, the J end by 4 bases, with 13 bases between. Germline lookup yields CDR1 SGDLS and CDR2 YYNGEE. The CDR3 nucleotides are TGTGCCAGCAGCGTAGGGGGCTCAGTGGGCACTGAAGCTTTCTTT. Protein: CASSVGGSVGTEAFF.

J is TRBJ1-2 and V is TRBV5-1; D is undetermined. This CDR3 spans 15 amino acids. The V gene's germline CDR1 is SGHRS and CDR2 YFSETQ. Trimming removed 5 bases from V and 4 bases from J, with 18 bases in between. The CDR3 region has the DNA TGCGCCAGCAGAGAAGGGAGTAGAACGTTCTATGGCTACACCTTC. Protein sequence: CASREGSRTFYGYTF.

The CDR3 is CASSQGEAPGANVLTF. DNA for the CDR3: TGTGCCAGCAGCCAAGGAGAAGCTCCTGGGGCCAACGTCCTGACTTTC. The genes are TRBV3-1 (or the pseudogene TRBV3-2) and TRBJ2-6; D is unclear. V lost 1 base and J 2 bases, leaving 9 bases between the germline ends. Germline V gene lookup returns CDR1 LGHDT and CDR2 YNNKEL (reference sequence). This CDR3 region has 16 residues.

CDR3 nucleotides: TGTGCCACGGACAGGGGGCGCGGAATCGGAGAGACCCAGTACTTC. It yields the protein CATDRGRGIGETQYF. The J gene is TRBJ2-5, the V gene TRBV19; TRBD1 agrees at 11 bases. J lost 4 bases, V lost 10 bases, and 11 bases had no gene match. Germline V CDR1 and CDR2: LNHDA, SQIVND (reference sequence). The CDR3 has 15 residues.

The chain employs TRBV2 and TRBJ1-2; the D gene is possibly TRBD1 (5 bases). Looked up from germline, CDR1 is SNHLY and CDR2 is FYNNEI. The CDR3 length is 13 residues. The ends were cut back, 2 bases at V and 6 bases at J, with 10 bases in the middle. CDR3 sequence: CASSERRVHGYTF. The CDR3 DNA follows: TGTGCCAGCAGTGAACGCAGGGTCCATGGCTACACCTTC. The whole variable domain, filled in from reference TRBV2 and TRBJ1-2, reads EPEVTQTPSHQVTQMGQEVILRCVPISNHLYFYWYRQILGQKVEFLVSFYNNEISEKSEIFDDQFSVERPDGSNFTLKIRSTKLEDSAMYFCASSERRVHGYTFGSGTRLTVV.

The chain combines TRBV19 with TRBJ2-4; D perhaps matches TRBD1 (6 bases). This CDR3 contains 15 residues. V shed 7 bases and J shed 0 bases, with 13 bases lying between them. The germline V gene encodes CDR1 LNHDA and CDR2 SQIVND (reference sequence). The CDR3 coding sequence is TGTGCCAGTACCCCGACAGGCCTAGCCAAAAACATTCAGTACTTC. It translates to CASTPTGLAKNIQYF.

This chain connects TRBV11-3 to TRBJ2-1; 8 bases are shared with TRBD1. This CDR3 is 13 amino acids long. From germline, CDR1 is SGHNT and CDR2 YENEEA. V shed 3 bases and J 12 bases; nucleotides not matched to a gene: 7. The CDR3: CASSLRGQVGQFF. In DNA form, the CDR3 reads TGTGCCAGCAGCTTGCGGGGACAGGTGGGGCAGTTCTTC.

The genes are TRBV6-2 or TRBV6-3 and TRBJ1-5, with D perhaps TRBD1 (5 bases). The ends were cut back, 3 bases at V and 6 bases at J, with 6 bases in the middle. This CDR3 is 12 amino acids long. The germline V gene has CDR1 MNHEY and CDR2 SVGEGT. For the CDR3, the DNA is TGTGCCAGCAGTTATCAGGGTCAGCCCCAGCATTTT. It codes for CASSYQGQPQHF.

The sample holds one count of this clone. The chain links TRBV5-1 to TRBJ1-2; tentatively, D is TRBD1 (5 bases). Per the germline V gene, CDR1 is SGHRS and CDR2 is YFSETQ. Trimming pared 5 bases from V and 0 bases from J, leaving 17 bases between. This CDR3 is 16 amino acids long. CDR3 residues: CASRIQGGTANYGYTF. The CDR3 region has the DNA TGCGCCAGCAGGATCCAGGGAGGCACGGCTAACTATGGCTACACCTTC.

The rearrangement uses TRBV27 and TRBJ1-2, with TRBD1 identical over 8 bases. CDR3 size: 14 residues. With V trimmed by 1 base and J by 8 bases, 6 bases remained unmatched. Germline assignment: CDR1 MNHEY and CDR2 SMNVEV (reference sequence). The CDR3 bases are TGTGCCAGCAGTTTATATCAGGGGGCGAGGGGCTACACCTTC. This translates into CASSLYQGARGYTF.

This chain uses TRBV6-5 with TRBJ2-1; D is possibly TRBD2 (5 bases). Germline CDR1 and CDR2: MNHEY and SVGAGI. The CDR3 is made up of 15 amino acids. V was shortened by 5 bases and J by 0 bases, with 11 bases between the two germline ends. CDR3 sequence (DNA): TGTGCCAGCAGTCCGAACGGAGGCTCCTACAATGAGCAGTTCTTC. This codes for CASSPNGGSYNEQFF.